These 25 T cell receptor beta chains originate from one sample sequenced in a study of T cell responses to AZD1222 COVID-19 vaccine (dated by TCRdb to about 2021). The method was the immunoSEQ multiplex PCR assay. TCRdb mirrors the immuneACCESS table, restricted to in-frame sequences. Some clones are absent from its copies; in checked studies, under half trace to an unresolved V gene, and the reason for the others is unknown. This sample is represented by around 160,000 clones; roughly 90% of them were singletons. Of the sample, about 1.3% is held by the ten largest clones. The intended sense of this specimen's time point label: baseline before first vaccination. Sample: peripheral blood, taken on day 0 of AZD1222 vaccination. Source of these receptors: an adult in good health.

This chain connects TRBV6-5 to TRBJ2-1, with 7 bases matching TRBD2. V gave up 2 bases and J gave up 9 bases; unmatched junction bases: 7. Germline assignment: CDR1 MNHEY and CDR2 SVGAGI. The length of the CDR3 is 14 residues. DNA of the CDR3: TGTGCCAGCAGTTACAAGCCACTAGCGATTGAGCAGTTCTTC. Translated: CASSYKPLAIEQFF.

V gene TRBV11-2 combines with J gene TRBJ2-7; 12 nucleotides agree with TRBD2. The V gene end was trimmed by 5 bases and the J gene end by 6 bases; junction bases not matched to a gene: 8. There are 15 residues in the CDR3. Germline CDR1 is SGHAT and CDR2 is FQNNGV. The DNA for the CDR3 is TGTGCCAGCAGCGCCCGACTAGCGGGAGAGAGCGAGCAGTACTTC. It encodes CASSARLAGESEQYF.

This clone appeared a single time. V is TRBV9 and J is TRBJ2-1; the D gene is possibly TRBD2 (5 bases). Trimming took 0 bases from V and 5 from J, leaving 6 bases between them. This CDR3 spans 13 amino acids. Germline V gene sequence: CDR1 SGDLS, CDR2 YYNGEE. The CDR3 loop reads CASSVVLDNEQFF. DNA of the CDR3: TGTGCCAGCAGCGTAGTACTAGACAATGAGCAGTTCTTC.

The V and J genes are TRBV7-9 and TRBJ1-2; D remains unclear. This CDR3 is built from 14 residues. Germline-derived CDR1 and CDR2 are SEHNR and FQNEAQ (reference sequence). Trimming removed 3 bases from V and 2 bases from J, with 10 bases in between. CDR3 in DNA: TGTGCCAGCAGCTTTCATCGGGCAAACTATGGCTACACCTTC. This codes for CASSFHRANYGYTF.

This sequence joins TRBV12-3 or TRBV12-4 and TRBJ1-2; no clear D. Trimming stripped 2 bases from V and 2 bases from J, with 6 bases between. The CDR3 runs 13 residues. DNA of the CDR3: TGTGCCAGCAGTTTAACCGACAACTATGGCTACACCTTC. It codes for CASSLTDNYGYTF.

V gene TRBV7-3 combines with J gene TRBJ1-2, with 9 bases lining up with TRBD1. CDR3 size: 13 residues. With 5 bases clipped from V and 8 bases from J, the junction kept 6 bases outside the gene matches. Germline CDR1 is SGHTA and CDR2 is FQGTGA. CDR3 in DNA: TGTGCCAGCAGCCATGGGACAGGGAGCGGCTACACCTTC. It codes for CASSHGTGSGYTF.

V gene TRBV11-2 combines with J gene TRBJ2-7; D not certain. V lost 6 bases and J 1 base, leaving 4 bases between the germline ends. Germline lookup yields CDR1 SGHAT and CDR2 FQNNGV. This CDR3 spans 11 amino acids. The DNA for the CDR3 is TGTGCCAGCAGGCGGTCCTACGAGCAGTACTTC. Translating gives CASRRSYEQYF.

The chain has TRBV28 and TRBJ1-3, with D maybe TRBD1 (6 bases). The V gene lost 8 bases and the J gene lost 4 bases, with 15 bases spanning the gap. Germline loops: CDR1 MDHEN, CDR2 SYDVKM. This CDR3 has 14 residues. The CDR3 sequence is CASGTGTSGNTIYF. The CDR3 DNA reads as TGTGCCAGCGGTACAGGGACCTCGGGAAACACCATATATTTT.

The rearrangement joins TRBV2 to TRBJ1-1; perhaps TRBD1 as D (5 bases). CDR3 size: 10 residues. Germline CDR1 reads SNHLY; CDR2 reads FYNNEI. With 6 bases removed from V and 11 bases from J, the gap between germline ends came to 10 bases. This CDR3 is CASRGGGAFF. CDR3 sequence (DNA): TGTGCCAGCAGGGGGGGAGGCGCTTTCTTT.

The chain combines TRBV12-5 with TRBJ2-3; 8 bases match TRBD2. The CDR3 sequence is 17 residues long. The ends lost 0 bases at V and 1 base at J; junction bases unmatched: 6. Germline V gene data show CDR1 as LGHNT and CDR2 as FRNRAP. The CDR3 DNA follows: TGTGCTAGTGGTTTGGTACTTGGTAGCGGGGGCACAGATACGCAGTATTTT. The encoded protein is CASGLVLGSGGTDTQYF.

The chain recombines TRBV6-2 or TRBV6-3 with TRBJ1-6, with D unresolved. The germline V gene has CDR1 MNHEY and CDR2 SVGEGT. This CDR3 contains 18 residues. V shed 4 bases and J shed 6 bases, with 22 bases lying between them. CDR3 in amino acids: CASSLLAESKPFNSPLHF. The CDR3 DNA follows: TGTGCCAGCAGTTTATTAGCAGAATCAAAACCATTTAATTCACCCCTCCACTTT.

This clone showed up just once. The V call is TRBV6-2 or TRBV6-3, the J call TRBJ2-6, with a weak D call TRBD2 (6 bases). This CDR3 comprises 19 residues. Germline lookup yields CDR1 MNHEY and CDR2 SVGEGT. V was shortened by 6 bases and J by 0 bases, with 21 bases between the two germline ends. This CDR3 is CASRYDTEPTSSGANVLTF. In DNA, the CDR3 is TGTGCCAGCAGGTACGATACAGAACCGACTAGCTCTGGGGCCAACGTCCTGACTTTC.

The chain recombines TRBV9 with TRBJ2-5; 10 positions match TRBD2. CDR1 is SGDLS, CDR2 YYNGEE, per germline. This CDR3 spans 16 amino acids. V shed 0 bases and J 1 base; nucleotides not matched to a gene: 3. CDR3 bases: TGTGCCAGCAGCGTAGCGGCTAGCGGGAGCCAAGAGACCCAGTACTTC. Protein product: CASSVAASGSQETQYF.

The chain is built from TRBV30 and TRBJ2-1; D is unclear. The CDR3 consists of 11 residues. The V end was cut by 0 bases, the J end by 4 bases, with 1 base between. CDR1 is GTSNPN and CDR2 is SVGIG in the germline V gene (reference sequence). Here the CDR3 reads CAWSVYNEQFF. The DNA for the CDR3 is TGTGCCTGGAGTGTATACAATGAGCAGTTCTTC. Variable domain in full (rest from reference TRBV30 and TRBJ2-1): SQTIHQWPATLVQPVGSPLSLECTVEGTSNPNLYWYRQAAGRGLQLLFYSVGIGQISSEVPQNLSASRPQDRQFILSSKKLLLSDSGFYLCAWSVYNEQFFGPGTRLTVL.

V is TRBV11-2 and J is TRBJ1-6; a weak D match, TRBD1 (5 bases). The length of the CDR3 is 14 residues. In germline, CDR1 is SGHAT, CDR2 FQNNGV. The V gene lost 7 bases and the J gene lost 10 bases, with 17 bases spanning the gap. For the CDR3, the DNA is TGTGCCAGCAATGCGGCGGGGCTGGGATCACCCCTCCACTTT. This translates into CASNAAGLGSPLHF. The whole variable domain, remainder taken from reference TRBV11-2 and TRBJ1-6, is EAGVAQSPRYKIIEKRQSVAFWCNPISGHATLYWYQQILGQGPKLLIQFQNNGVVDDSQLPKDRFSAERLKGVDSTLKIQPAKLEDSAVYLCASNAAGLGSPLHFGNGTRLTVT.

This chain joins TRBV11-2 and TRBJ1-1; the D is unclear. Germline-derived CDR1 and CDR2 are SGHAT and FQNNGV. The ends were cut back, 2 bases at V and 7 bases at J, with 11 bases in the middle. CDR3 length: 13 amino acids. The CDR3 region is CASSLMLRSEAFF. As DNA, the CDR3 is TGTGCCAGCAGCTTAATGTTGCGGAGTGAAGCTTTCTTT. Full variable domain (outside the CDR3, taken from reference TRBV11-2 and TRBJ1-1): EAGVAQSPRYKIIEKRQSVAFWCNPISGHATLYWYQQILGQGPKLLIQFQNNGVVDDSQLPKDRFSAERLKGVDSTLKIQPAKLEDSAVYLCASSLMLRSEAFFGQGTRLTVV.

This rearrangement joins TRBV19 to TRBJ1-4; D not resolved. The germline V and J ends were trimmed by 7 bases and 4 bases, with 13 bases remaining between them. The CDR3 consists of 14 residues. Germline values: CDR1 LNHDA, CDR2 SQIVND (reference sequence). The CDR3 loop is CASKSGLGNEKLFF. In nucleotides, the CDR3 is TGTGCCAGTAAATCCGGGCTAGGTAATGAAAAACTGTTTTTT.

CDR3 sequence (DNA): TGTGCCAGCAGCAAAAGAACTTTTCCCAGGGAAAAACTGTTTTTT. The encoded protein is CASSKRTFPREKLFF. The chain is built from TRBV12-1 and TRBJ1-4; TRBD1 was called by the table and not checked on the DNA. TRBV12-1 is marked as a pseudogene. The CDR3 consists of 15 residues.

The V gene is TRBV5-1, the J gene TRBJ2-7; possibly TRBD1 for D (5 bases). Trimming removed 4 bases from V and 2 bases from J, with 10 bases in between. The CDR3 spans 13 residues. Germline V gene lookup returns CDR1 SGHRS and CDR2 YFSETQ. The CDR3 nucleotides read TGCGCCAGCAGCGACGACAGAACCTACGAGCAGTACTTC. The encoded protein is CASSDDRTYEQYF.

The chain has TRBV19 and TRBJ1-1, with D unresolved. The CDR3 runs 13 residues. With 1 base removed from V and 3 bases from J, the gap between germline ends came to 6 bases. Germline CDR1 and CDR2: LNHDA and SQIVND (reference sequence). The CDR3 nucleotides read TGTGCCAGTAGTATAGGGGAGGACACTGAAGCTTTCTTT. It encodes CASSIGEDTEAFF.

The V gene is TRBV12-3 or TRBV12-4, the J gene TRBJ1-2; no firm D call. V lost 8 bases and J 8 bases, leaving 15 bases between the germline ends. The CDR3 has 12 amino acids. The CDR3 here is CASGASGRGYTF. The CDR3 bases are TGTGCCAGCGGCGCCTCAGGACGGGGCTACACCTTC.

The CDR3 DNA reads TGCGCCAGCAGCCGCTCTTGGTTAGATAATCAGCCCCAGCATTTT. Translation gives CASSRSWLDNQPQHF. The V gene is TRBV4-1, the J gene TRBJ1-5; D ambiguous. Trimming removed 4 bases from V and 4 bases from J, with 14 bases in between. Germline lookup yields CDR1 MGHRA and CDR2 YSYEKL. The CDR3 is made up of 15 amino acids.

The J gene is TRBJ1-6, the V gene TRBV28; possibly TRBD1 for D (6 bases). V lost 9 bases and J lost 10, with 19 bases in between. This CDR3 is 14 amino acids long. CDR1 and CDR2 (germline): MDHEN, SYDVKM. Here the CDR3 DNA reads TGTGCCAGTCGGGGGGCGGACAGATGGTCACCCCTCCACTTT. As protein: CASRGADRWSPLHF.

This chain joins TRBV27 and TRBJ2-1; 9 nucleotides agree with TRBD2. Germline V gene sequence: CDR1 MNHEY, CDR2 SMNVEV (reference sequence). The CDR3 has 19 residues. With 7 bases clipped from V and 6 bases from J, the junction kept 22 bases outside the gene matches. Here the CDR3 reads CASKGIGIAGEAHGNEQFF. The CDR3 bases are TGTGCCAGCAAGGGGATTGGTATAGCGGGAGAGGCACACGGCAATGAGCAGTTCTTC.

J is TRBJ2-6 and V is TRBV3-1 (or the pseudogene TRBV3-2); D is uncertain. The CDR3 consists of 17 residues. V gave up 4 bases and J gave up 0 bases, with 13 bases separating them. Germline-derived CDR1 and CDR2 are LGHDT and YNNKEL (reference sequence). The CDR3 is CASSPSYRISGANVLTF. For the CDR3, the DNA is TGTGCCAGCAGCCCGTCCTATCGGATCTCTGGGGCCAACGTCCTGACTTTC.